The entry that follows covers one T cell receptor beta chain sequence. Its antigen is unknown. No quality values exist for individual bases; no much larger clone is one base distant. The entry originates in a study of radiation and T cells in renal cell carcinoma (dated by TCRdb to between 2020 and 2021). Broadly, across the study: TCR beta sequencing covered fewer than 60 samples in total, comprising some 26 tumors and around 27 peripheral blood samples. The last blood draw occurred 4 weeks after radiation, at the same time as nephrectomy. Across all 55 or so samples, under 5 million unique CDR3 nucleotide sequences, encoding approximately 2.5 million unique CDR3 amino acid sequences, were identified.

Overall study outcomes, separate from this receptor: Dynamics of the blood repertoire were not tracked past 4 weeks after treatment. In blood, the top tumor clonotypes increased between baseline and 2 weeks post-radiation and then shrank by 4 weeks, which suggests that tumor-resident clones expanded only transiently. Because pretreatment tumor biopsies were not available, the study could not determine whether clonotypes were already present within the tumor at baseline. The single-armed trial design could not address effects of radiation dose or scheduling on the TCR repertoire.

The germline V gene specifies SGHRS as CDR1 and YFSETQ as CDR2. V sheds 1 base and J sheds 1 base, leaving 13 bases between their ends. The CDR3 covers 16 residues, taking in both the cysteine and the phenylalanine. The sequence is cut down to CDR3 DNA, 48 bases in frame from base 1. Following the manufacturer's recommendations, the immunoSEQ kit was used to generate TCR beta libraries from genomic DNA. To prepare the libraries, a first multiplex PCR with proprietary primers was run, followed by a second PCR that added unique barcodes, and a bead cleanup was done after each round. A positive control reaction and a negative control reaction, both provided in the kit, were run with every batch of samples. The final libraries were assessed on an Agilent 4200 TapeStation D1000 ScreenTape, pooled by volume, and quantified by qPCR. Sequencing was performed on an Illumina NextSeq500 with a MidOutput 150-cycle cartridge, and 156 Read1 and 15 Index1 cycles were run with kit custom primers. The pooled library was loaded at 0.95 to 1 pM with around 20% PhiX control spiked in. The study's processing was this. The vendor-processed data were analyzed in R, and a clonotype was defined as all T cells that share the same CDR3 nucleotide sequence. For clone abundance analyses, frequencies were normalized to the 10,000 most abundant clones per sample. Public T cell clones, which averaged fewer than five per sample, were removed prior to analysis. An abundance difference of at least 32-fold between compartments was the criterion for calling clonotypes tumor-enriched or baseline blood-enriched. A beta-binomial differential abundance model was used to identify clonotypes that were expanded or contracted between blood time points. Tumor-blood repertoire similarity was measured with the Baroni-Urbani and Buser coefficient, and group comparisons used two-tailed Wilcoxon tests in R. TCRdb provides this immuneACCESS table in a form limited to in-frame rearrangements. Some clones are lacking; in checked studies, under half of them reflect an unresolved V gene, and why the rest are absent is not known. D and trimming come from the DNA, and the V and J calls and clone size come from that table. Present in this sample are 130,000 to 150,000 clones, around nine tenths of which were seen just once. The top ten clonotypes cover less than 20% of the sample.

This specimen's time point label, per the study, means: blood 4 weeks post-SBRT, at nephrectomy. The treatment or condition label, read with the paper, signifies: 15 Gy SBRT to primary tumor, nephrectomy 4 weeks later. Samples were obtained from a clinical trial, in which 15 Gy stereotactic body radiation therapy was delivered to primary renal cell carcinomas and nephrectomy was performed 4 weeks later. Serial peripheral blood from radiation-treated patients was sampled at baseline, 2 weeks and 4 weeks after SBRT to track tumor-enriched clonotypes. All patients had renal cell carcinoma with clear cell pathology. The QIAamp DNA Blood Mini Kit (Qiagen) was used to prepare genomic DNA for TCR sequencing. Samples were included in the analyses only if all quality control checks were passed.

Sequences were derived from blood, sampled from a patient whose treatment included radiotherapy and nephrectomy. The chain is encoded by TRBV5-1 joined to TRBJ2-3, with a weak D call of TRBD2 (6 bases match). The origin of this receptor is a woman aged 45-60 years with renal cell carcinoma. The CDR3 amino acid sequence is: CASSLRSGAGTDTQYF. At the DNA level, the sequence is TGCGCCAGCAGCTTGCGTTCGGGAGCAGGCACAGATACGCAGTATTTT.